This T cell receptor beta chain was sequenced in a study of T-cell memory formation after mild COVID-19. Study-level points and caveats: Cross-reactive memory seemingly joined, as some responding clones were found in pre-infection memory. Most CD4+ clones that shrank were in CM and EM, while CD8+ ones turned up in EMRA.

Sample barcodes and UMIs were carried by the TCR alpha and TCR beta cDNA libraries that 5'RACE generated with constant-segment primers. TCRdb passed the 5' RACE reads through MiXCR, listing each CDR3 protein once. The top ten hold less than 4% of the sample, which has more than 150,000 distinct CDR3 sequences, roughly 10% seen once. The CDR3 totals 14 residues. The germline CDR1 and CDR2 sequences are LNHDA and SQIVND (reference sequence). The V gene lost 6 bases and the J gene lost 3 bases, with 9 bases spanning the gap. This clonotype was recorded a few times. The antigen remains undetermined. This sequence was found in a man aged 18 to 30 who had mild COVID-19 (a few samples of this study predate the infection). Cell type and time point are not known. The chain joins TRBV19 to TRBJ1-6, with unresolved D. The sequenced sample consisted of PBMCs or a T cell subset sorted from them (not recorded which). The CDR3 DNA sequence: TGTGCCAGTAGCTCGAGAGACTATAATTCACCCCTCCACTTT. Protein: CASSSRDYNSPLHF.